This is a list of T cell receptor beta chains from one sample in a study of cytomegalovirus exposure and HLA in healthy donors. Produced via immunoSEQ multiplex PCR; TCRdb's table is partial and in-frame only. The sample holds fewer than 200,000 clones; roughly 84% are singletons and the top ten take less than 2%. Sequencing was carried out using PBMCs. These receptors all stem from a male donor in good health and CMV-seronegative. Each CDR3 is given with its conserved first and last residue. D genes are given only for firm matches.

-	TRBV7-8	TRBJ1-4	CASSFPLGRLAGAGEKLFF
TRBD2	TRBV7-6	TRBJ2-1	CASSRGGSSYNEQFF
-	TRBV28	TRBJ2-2	CASSPETGTLNTGELFF
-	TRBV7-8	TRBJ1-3	CASRGGSSGNTIYF
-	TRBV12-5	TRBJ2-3	CASGLGTTTDTQYF
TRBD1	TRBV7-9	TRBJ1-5	CASSKGTGFFEPQHF
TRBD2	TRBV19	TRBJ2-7	CASSMVASGGYEQYF
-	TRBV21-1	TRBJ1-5	CASSKPPGRPAAGEGAQHF
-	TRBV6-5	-	CATGRGIPSYEQYF
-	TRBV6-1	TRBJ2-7	CASSELVADYEQYF
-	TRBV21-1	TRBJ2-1	CASSKRGPAEQFF
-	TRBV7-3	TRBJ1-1	CASSSGGQANTEAFF
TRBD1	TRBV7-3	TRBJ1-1	CASSDGTGVYTEAFF
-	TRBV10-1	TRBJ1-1	CASSGPQDLEERRAFF
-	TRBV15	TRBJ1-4	CATSRDGGVGEKLFF
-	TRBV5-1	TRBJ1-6	CASSLAWAPSSYNSPLHF
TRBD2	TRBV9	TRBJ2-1	CASSRETGRGDNEQFF
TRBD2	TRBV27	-	CASSSIPSGAGDNYEQYF
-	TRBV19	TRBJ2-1	CASSIVSGRVYNEQFF
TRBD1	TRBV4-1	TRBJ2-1	CASSQDPQGAFYNEQFF
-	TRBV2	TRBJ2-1	CASSEDWSRYNEQFF
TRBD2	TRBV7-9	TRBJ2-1	CASSPVSGRVRVEQFF
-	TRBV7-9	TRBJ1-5	CSSSLVEGSNQPQHF
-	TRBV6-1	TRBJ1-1	CASSEYITVVAFF
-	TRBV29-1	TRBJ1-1	CSAERQNPNTEAFF
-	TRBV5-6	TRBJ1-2	CASSLVAANYGYTF